These 19 T cell receptor beta chains came from one sample sequenced in a study of T-cell memory formation after mild COVID-19. TCRdb fed the 5' RACE reads into MiXCR, producing one record per CDR3 protein. The repertoire holds about 310,000 distinct CDR3 sequences, with 15% as singletons. The sequenced sample was PBMCs or a T cell subset sorted from them (not recorded which). The source is a man younger than 30 who had mild COVID-19 (a few samples of this study predate the infection). Cell type and time point are not known.

This clonotype has more than one count but fewer than ten. The chain recombines TRBV2 with TRBJ1-2; D remains ambiguous. The CDR3 is made up of 12 amino acids. CDR1 SNHLY and CDR2 FYNNEI come from the germline V gene. V shed 8 bases and J shed 5 bases, with 12 bases lying between them. The CDR3 nucleotides read TGTGCCAGCGCGGACTCGGGATATGGCTACACCTTC. Amino acid sequence: CASADSGYGYTF.

This clonotype was seen a handful of times. V and J are TRBV7-2 and TRBJ1-1; D uncertain. Germline loops: CDR1 SGHTA, CDR2 FQGNSA. The CDR3 is 14 residues long. The V end lost 4 bases, the J end lost 1 base, and 10 bases lay between the germline ends. CDR3 region: CASSSSRWNTEAFF. CDR3 coding DNA: TGTGCCAGCAGCTCCTCCAGGTGGAACACTGAAGCTTTCTTT. Full variable domain (missing parts from reference TRBV7-2 and TRBJ1-1): GAGVSQSPSNKVTEKGKDVELRCDPISGHTALYWYRQSLGQGLEFLIYFQGNSAPDKSGLPSDRFSAERTGGSVSTLTIQRTQQEDSAVYLCASSSSRWNTEAFFGQGTRLTVV.

This rearrangement joins TRBV7-2 to TRBJ2-5; TRBD1 agrees at 7 bases. J was trimmed by 5 bases and V by 1 base; bases with no gene match: 10. Germline V gene data show CDR1 as SGHTA and CDR2 as FQGNSA. CDR3 length: 16 amino acids. For the CDR3, the DNA is TGTGCCAGCAGCTTAGTTGTAGGGGGCCGTATGGAGACCCAGTACTTC. Translated, it gives CASSLVVGGRMETQYF.

In nucleotides, the CDR3 is TGCGCCAGCAGCCAGCCTGACAGGGGGCTAGCAGGCGACACCGGGGAGCTGTTTTTT. Translating gives CASSQPDRGLAGDTGELFF. The chain joins TRBV4-1 to TRBJ2-2; 10 bases line up with TRBD1. The length of the CDR3 is 19 residues. CDR1 and CDR2 from the germline V gene are MGHRA and YSYEKL. J lost 3 bases, V lost 3 bases, and 13 bases had no gene match.

This chain uses TRBV11-2 with TRBJ2-3; D is ambiguous. V shed 3 bases and J shed 1 base, with 11 bases lying between them. Looked up from germline, CDR1 is SGHAT and CDR2 is FQNNGV. This CDR3 region has 15 residues. CDR3 DNA sequence: TGTGCCAGCAGCTTCGAGCGAATCCGCACAGATACGCAGTATTTT. Its protein product is CASSFERIRTDTQYF.

This clonotype was observed a handful of times. CDR3 coding DNA: TGCAGTGCCAGGCGGGGGGGCTACGAGCAGTACGTC. It encodes CSARRGGYEQYV. The V call is TRBV20-1, the J call TRBJ2-7; 9 nucleotides align to TRBD2. The CDR3 contains 12 residues. V lost 6 bases, J lost 3 bases, and 3 bases stayed unmatched. CDR1 and CDR2 from the germline V gene are DFQATT and SNEGSKA (reference sequence).

This rearrangement joins TRBV4-2 to TRBJ1-6; D remains ambiguous. V dropped 5 bases and J dropped 8 bases, with 4 bases sitting between them. The germline V gene has CDR1 LGHNA and CDR2 YNFKEQ. CDR3 length equals 11 residues. The CDR3 region is CASSGDSPLHF. CDR3 DNA sequence: TGTGCCAGCAGCGGGGATTCACCCCTCCACTTT.

The chain links TRBV5-1 to TRBJ1-1; 10 positions agree with TRBD1. V lost 1 base and J lost 2; bases outside the gene matches: 11. Per the germline V gene, CDR1 is SGHRS and CDR2 is YFSETQ. The CDR3 totals 18 residues. The CDR3 loop reads CASSLLRGQGIGNTEAFF. The CDR3 nucleotides read TGCGCCAGCAGCTTGCTCAGGGGACAGGGGATAGGAAACACTGAAGCTTTCTTT.

V and J are TRBV20-1 and TRBJ2-5; maybe TRBD2 (5 bases). The germline V gene has CDR1 DFQATT and CDR2 SNEGSKA (reference sequence). The CDR3 consists of 15 residues. Between the trimmed V and J ends, which lost 0 bases and 2 bases, there was a span of 13 bases. The CDR3: CSAREPAVGQETQYF. The DNA of the CDR3 is TGCAGTGCTAGAGAGCCAGCGGTGGGTCAAGAGACCCAGTACTTC.

In nucleotides, the CDR3 is TGTGCCAGCCTTGCAGATAATCAGCCCCAGCATTTT. It is translated as CASLADNQPQHF. The rearrangement uses TRBV27 and TRBJ1-5; D call uncertain. Germline CDR1 and CDR2: MNHEY and SMNVEV (reference sequence). The CDR3 is 12 residues long. V gave up 8 bases and J gave up 4 bases, with 9 bases separating them.

This clonotype was detected many times. The rearrangement joins TRBV15 to TRBJ1-5; unclear D gene. Deletions cut 6 bases from V and 6 bases from J, with 21 bases between. The CDR3 spans 16 residues. The germline gives CDR1 LNHNV, CDR2 YYDKDF (reference sequence). CDR3 in DNA: TGTGCCACCAGTTTGAGCCTGGGAAGGGAGGGTCAGCCCCAGCATTTT. It translates to CATSLSLGREGQPQHF.

This clonotype has more than one count but fewer than ten. This sequence joins TRBV28 and TRBJ2-5; TRBD2 aligns across 10 bases. From germline, CDR1 is MDHEN and CDR2 SYDVKM. V dropped 7 bases and J dropped 5; count of bases not matched to a gene: 10. This CDR3 spans 15 amino acids. In nucleotides, the CDR3 is TGTGCCAGCACCCCTCCAACTAGCGGGGTGGAGACCCAGTACTTC. Its protein is CASTPPTSGVETQYF.

The CDR3 loop is CSARDRGTGTSGGSQFF. In nucleotides, the CDR3 is TGCAGTGCTAGAGATCGGGGTACCGGGACTAGCGGGGGGTCACAGTTCTTC. The chain has TRBV20-1 and TRBJ2-1, with 15 bases that match TRBD2. CDR3 length: 17 amino acids. V was clipped by 0 bases and J by 13 bases; unmatched bases: 13. The V gene's germline CDR1 is DFQATT and CDR2 SNEGSKA (reference sequence).

This clonotype was detected ten times or more. The chain uses TRBV13 and TRBJ1-6; D not resolved. The CDR3 is 14 amino acids. Germline V lookup: CDR1 PRHDT, CDR2 FYEKMQ (reference sequence). Trimming removed 0 bases from V and 7 bases from J, with 7 bases in between. The CDR3 here is CASSLGGWNSPLHF. As DNA, the CDR3 is TGTGCCAGCAGCTTAGGGGGGTGGAATTCACCCCTCCACTTT.

A few counts support this clonotype. The V call is TRBV28, the J call TRBJ2-3; D uncertain. This CDR3 contains 15 residues. CDR1 and CDR2 (germline): MDHEN, SYDVKM. The V end lost 3 bases, the J end lost 0 bases, and 10 bases lay between the germline ends. The CDR3 region is CASSFGGRSTDTQYF. In DNA form, the CDR3 reads TGTGCCAGCAGTTTTGGCGGAAGGAGCACAGATACGCAGTATTTT.

The chain couples TRBV3-1 to TRBJ2-5; D is ambiguous. CDR1 and CDR2 from the germline V gene are LGHDT and YNNKEL (reference sequence). V shed 0 bases and J shed 4 bases, with 12 bases lying between them. The CDR3 totals 15 residues. CDR3 DNA: TGTGCCAGCAGCCAAGATCTTGGCCTGCGAGAGACCCAGTACTTC. Translating it yields CASSQDLGLRETQYF.

This clonotype was found many times. The gene calls are TRBV7-3 and TRBJ1-1; tentative D call: TRBD1 (6 bases). Germline-derived CDR1 and CDR2 are SGHTA and FQGTGA. V lost 10 bases, J lost 1 base, and 13 bases lay in between. This CDR3 comprises 13 residues. CDR3 region: CATARTANTEAFF. The CDR3 nucleotides read TGTGCCACCGCCCGGACAGCGAACACTGAAGCTTTCTTT.

This clonotype showed up just a few times. The chain combines TRBV4-3 with TRBJ1-2; unclear D gene. The V gene's germline CDR1 is LGHNA and CDR2 YSLEER. CDR3 length: 13 residues. Deletions cut 1 base from V and 8 bases from J, with 11 bases between. The CDR3 DNA follows: TGCGCCAGCAGCCAAGGGGGAGGGTTCGGCTACACCTTC. Amino acids: CASSQGGGFGYTF.

This chain uses TRBV29-1 with TRBJ1-5, with D hard to call. CDR3 length: 13 amino acids. The V end lost 7 bases, the J end lost 4 bases, and 14 bases lay between the germline ends. Germline values: CDR1 SQVTM, CDR2 ANQGSEA. CDR3 protein: CSAIPHPNQPQHF. The CDR3, as DNA: TGCAGCGCCATACCACATCCAAATCAGCCCCAGCATTTT.